This T cell receptor beta chain was captured in a study of preoperative IRX-2 immunotherapy in early breast cancer. TCRdb's table, derived via immunoSEQ multiplex PCR, lists solely in-frame clones and lacks some. The table lists around 88,000 clones, around 86% of them singletons. Treatment noted: preoperative locoregional IRX-2 cytokine immunotherapy. This phase Ib study tested locoregional IRX-2 cytokine immunotherapy given before surgery. The V and J ends lost 4 bases and 5 bases, in that order; junction bases with no gene match: 5. This CDR3 region has 14 residues. Germline values: CDR1 LNHDA, CDR2 SQIVND (reference sequence).

This specimen consisted of tumor tissue, obtained after IRX-2 immunotherapy. The clonotype was recovered from a human donor with breast cancer. The V and J genes are TRBV19 and TRBJ1-2; 9 bases fit TRBD1. CDR3 sequence reads: CASSRGQGFYGYTF. In DNA form, the CDR3 reads TGTGCCAGTAGTAGGGGACAGGGATTTTATGGCTACACCTTC. Complete variable domain (other parts from reference TRBV19 and TRBJ1-2): DGGITQSPKYLFRKEGQNVTLSCEQNLNHDAMYWYRQDPGQGLRLIYYSQIVNDFQKGDIAEGYSVSREKKESFPLTVTSAQKNPTAFYLCASSRGQGFYGYTFGSGTRLTVV.